This T cell receptor beta chain was found in a study of CD8+ T cells in alopecia areata. For the study at large: Tofacitinib was taken orally by treated patients, and the dose was 5 to 10 mg twice daily. Patients remained on tofacitinib for 6 to 18 months and then went 6 months without it. Study results and caveats: Among the top 100, expanded CD8+ clones, as well as scalp clonality, were significantly decreased by tofacitinib. With patients, TCR sharing proved less clear than in mice, a difference possibly related to HLA.

As concerns this clone: Its antigen is undetermined.

The sequencing template was cDNA reverse transcribed from extracted RNA. Some clones are missing from TCRdb's copy, which holds only in-frame ones; the method was immunoSEQ multiplex PCR. The sample holds some 220,000 clones; 50% to 70% are singletons and the top ten take roughly 1.6%. Regarding treatment: oral pan-JAK inhibitor, 5-10 mg twice daily. Germline CDR1 reads SQVTM; CDR2 reads ANQGSEA. V dropped 7 bases and J dropped 8 bases, with 18 bases sitting between them. The CDR3 has 13 amino acids. This clonotype was obtained from a human donor with alopecia areata. The sample consisted of CD4+ T cells sorted from blood, taken at week 4, from a patient treated with tofacitinib. J is TRBJ2-1 and V is TRBV29-1; D gene uncertain. CDR3 in DNA: TGCAGCGGCAGACAAAGAATGTTGGATGAGCAGTTCTTC. It translates to CSGRQRMLDEQFF.